This entry lists 29 T cell receptor beta chains sequenced from one sample in a study of PD-1 blockade in classical Hodgkin lymphoma. Specified time point: cycle 4 day 1 (C4D1), after more than 5 weeks of nivolumab. Relapse after autologous stem cell transplantation occurred in every patient, and brentuximab vedotin exposure varied. The repertoire was sequenced with immunoSEQ multiplex PCR; TCRdb's copy has only in-frame clones and lacks some. In the table there are 50,000 or so clones, around 90% of which are singletons. The sample consisted of peripheral blood mononuclear cells (PBMCs), taken before the fourth cycle of nivolumab. All receptors come from a human donor with classical Hodgkin lymphoma.

V usage is TRBV5-4 and J usage is TRBJ2-2, with D unresolved. V was clipped by 1 base and J by 0 bases, with 1 base between them. CDR1 and CDR2 from the germline V gene are SGHNT and YYREEE (reference sequence). The CDR3 spans 13 residues. CDR3 loop: CASSLTNTGELFF. In DNA, the CDR3 is TGTGCCAGCAGCTTGACGAACACCGGGGAGCTGTTTTTT.

V and J are TRBV6-4 and TRBJ2-6; D is uncertain. The V end lost 3 bases, the J end lost 0 bases, and 9 bases lay between the germline ends. Germline CDR1 reads MRHNA; CDR2 reads SNTAGT. The CDR3 has 16 amino acids. The DNA of the CDR3 is TGTGCCAGCAGTGAATCCGGTCTCTCTGGGGCCAACGTCCTGACTTTC. Protein product: CASSESGLSGANVLTF.

The chain employs TRBV21-1 and TRBJ1-1. TRBV21-1 is flagged as a pseudogene. The CDR3 runs 12 residues. CDR3 DNA sequence: TGTGCCAGCAGCAAAGACGGCAGAGAAGCTTTCTTT. This encodes CASSKDGREAFF.

The chain is built from TRBV5-4 and TRBJ2-1, with D tentatively TRBD2 (5 bases). The CDR3 is 14 amino acids. Germline-derived CDR1 and CDR2 are SGHNT and YYREEE (reference sequence). V was trimmed by 0 bases and J by 5 bases, leaving 9 bases between them. The CDR3 DNA is TGTGCCAGCAGCTTGGCCTTGAGGGACAATGAGCAGTTCTTC. Translated: CASSLALRDNEQFF.

Written as DNA, the CDR3 is TGTGCCATCAGTGAGTCCGGGGGAAATGACTATGGCTACACCTTC. Its translation is CAISESGGNDYGYTF. The V call is TRBV10-3, the J call TRBJ1-2; perhaps TRBD1 as D (5 bases). V gave up 0 bases and J gave up 3 bases, with 11 bases separating them. Germline-derived CDR1 and CDR2 are ENHRY and SYGVKD. The CDR3 runs 15 residues.

This chain joins TRBV7-2 and TRBJ2-3; the D is unclear. Trimming removed 7 bases at V and 1 base at J, with 15 bases between. CDR3 length: 15 residues. Germline lookup yields CDR1 SGHTA and CDR2 FQGNSA. CDR3 residues: CASITRPPGTDTQYF. In DNA, the CDR3 is TGTGCCAGCATTACCCGCCCTCCGGGCACAGATACGCAGTATTTT.

V usage is TRBV25-1 and J usage is TRBJ1-1; D ambiguous. Germline V lookup: CDR1 MGHDK, CDR2 SYGVNS. V was pared by 3 bases and J by 7 bases, with 15 bases between. The CDR3 sequence is 14 residues long. CDR3 in amino acids: CASSDPSGRGEAFF. CDR3 sequence (DNA): TGTGCCAGCAGTGATCCCAGTGGACGGGGTGAAGCTTTCTTT.

The sample holds one count of this clone. The chain joins TRBV28 to TRBJ2-2; 7 bases are a match to TRBD2. Per the germline V gene, CDR1 is MDHEN and CDR2 is SYDVKM. V trimming: 7 bases; J trimming: 3 bases; junction bases outside the gene matches: 8. This CDR3 has 15 amino acids. This CDR3 is CASTLGGSHTGELFF. CDR3 bases: TGTGCCAGCACCCTGGGCGGGAGCCACACCGGGGAGCTGTTTTTT.

This sequence joins TRBV5-1 and TRBJ2-5; no definite D call. CDR1 is SGHRS and CDR2 is YFSETQ in the germline V gene. The CDR3 has 13 residues. With 5 bases removed from V and 5 bases from J, the gap between germline ends came to 13 bases. CDR3 in DNA: TGCGCCAGCAGTCCCAGAGGTGGGGAGACCCAGTACTTC. Translated: CASSPRGGETQYF. Complete variable domain (other parts from reference TRBV5-1 and TRBJ2-5): KAGVTQTPRYLIKTRGQQVTLSCSPISGHRSVSWYQQTPGQGLQFLFEYFSETQRNKGNFPGRFSGRQFSNSRSEMNVSTLELGDSALYLCASSPRGGETQYFGPGTRLLVL.

The V and J genes are TRBV7-9 and TRBJ2-7; possibly TRBD2 for D (5 bases). Looked up from germline, CDR1 is SEHNR and CDR2 is FQNEAQ (reference sequence). This CDR3 comprises 16 residues. V was cut by 4 bases and J by 1 base, with 17 bases left in between. The CDR3 coding sequence is TGTGCCAGCAGCTCAGCTCAGAGAGGGCTATCCTACGAGCAGTACTTC. It is translated as CASSSAQRGLSYEQYF.

This chain connects TRBV15 to TRBJ2-7; tentative D call: TRBD1 (6 bases). CDR1 is LNHNV, CDR2 YYDKDF, per germline (reference sequence). The CDR3 sequence is 14 residues long. Trimming stripped 0 bases from V and 5 bases from J, with 11 bases between. The CDR3 DNA is TGTGCCACCAGCAGAGAAACAGGGACCCACGAGCAGTACTTC. Its protein product is CATSRETGTHEQYF.

The genes are TRBV5-1 and TRBJ1-2; D gene ambiguous. With 2 bases removed from V and 1 base from J, the gap between germline ends came to 3 bases. The germline V gene encodes CDR1 SGHRS and CDR2 YFSETQ. The length of the CDR3 is 12 residues. CDR3 in amino acids: CASSFDNYGYTF. CDR3 sequence (DNA): TGCGCCAGCAGCTTCGATAACTATGGCTACACCTTC.

The sample holds a few counts of this clone. V gene TRBV14 combines with J gene TRBJ2-4; D uncertain. The CDR3 length is 13 residues. Germline-derived CDR1 and CDR2 are SGHDN and FVKESK. The V gene lost 2 bases and the J gene lost 2 bases, with 4 bases spanning the gap. CDR3 loop: CASSQFSKNIQYF. Here the CDR3 DNA reads TGTGCCAGCAGCCAATTTTCCAAAAACATTCAGTACTTC.

This clone was counted a single time. The chain employs TRBV28 and TRBJ2-7; D unclear. Germline V gives CDR1 MDHEN, CDR2 SYDVKM. The CDR3 loop spans 14 amino acids. V dropped 1 base and J dropped 0 bases, with 7 bases sitting between them. CDR3 region: CASSLLRYSYEQYF. The CDR3 DNA reads TGTGCCAGCAGTTTATTGAGGTACTCCTACGAGCAGTACTTC.

This chain uses TRBV28 with TRBJ2-7; TRBD2 matches 8 bases. Germline V gene sequence: CDR1 MDHEN, CDR2 SYDVKM. The length of the CDR3 is 15 residues. After removal of 5 bases from V and 0 bases from J, the junction contained 6 bases not matched to a gene. Here the CDR3 DNA reads TGTGCCAGCAGTGGGACTAGTCGATACTCCTACGAGCAGTACTTC. Protein product: CASSGTSRYSYEQYF.

This clone showed up just once. The V gene is TRBV7-9, the J gene TRBJ2-1, with TRBD2 identical over 7 bases. CDR3 length: 15 residues. Germline-derived CDR1 and CDR2 are SEHNR and FQNEAQ (reference sequence). V gave up 0 bases and J gave up 5 bases; unmatched junction bases: 4. For the CDR3, the DNA is TGTGCCAGCAGCTTAGCGGGAGGGCCTAACAATGAGCAGTTCTTC. Protein sequence: CASSLAGGPNNEQFF. The variable domain in full, with the rest retrieved from reference TRBV7-9 and TRBJ2-1, is DTGVSQNPRHKITKRGQNVTFRCDPISEHNRLYWYRQTLGQGPEFLTYFQNEAQLEKSRLLSDRFSAERPKGSFSTLEIQRTEQGDSAMYLCASSLAGGPNNEQFFGPGTRLTVL.

This chain connects TRBV7-3 to TRBJ2-7; 9 bases line up with TRBD1. This CDR3 region has 15 residues. Germline V gene data show CDR1 as SGHTA and CDR2 as FQGTGA. Trimming took 3 bases from V and 5 from J; bases not matched to a gene: 8. CDR3 in amino acids: CASSFAGQGQDEQYF. The CDR3 DNA reads as TGTGCCAGCAGCTTCGCGGGACAGGGACAAGACGAGCAGTACTTC. Full variable domain (missing parts from reference TRBV7-3 and TRBJ2-7): GAGVSQTPSNKVTEKGKYVELRCDPISGHTALYWYRQSLGQGPEFLIYFQGTGAADDSGLPNDRFFAVRPEGSVSTLKIQRTERGDSAVYLCASSFAGQGQDEQYFGPGTRLTVT.

The chain links TRBV5-1 to TRBJ2-5; D possibly corresponds to TRBD2 (6 bases). From germline, CDR1 is SGHRS and CDR2 YFSETQ. Deletions cut 4 bases from V and 3 bases from J, with 10 bases between. The CDR3 consists of 13 residues. As DNA, the CDR3 is TGCGCCAGCAGCGGAGGGGTAGAAGAGACCCAGTACTTC. Translated: CASSGGVEETQYF.

Concerning this clone itself: A junction end diverges from the germline sequence, so it may reflect a read error. V and J are TRBV20-1 and TRBJ2-1, with 10 bases that match TRBD2. CDR3 size: 11 residues. CDR1 and CDR2 (germline): DFQATT, SNEGSKA (reference sequence). CDR3 coding DNA: TGCAGTGCTAGACGTACTAGCGGGGAACTCTTC. Residues: CSARRTSGELF.

The chain combines TRBV5-1 with TRBJ2-1; D unclear. The CDR3 totals 15 residues. Per the germline V gene, CDR1 is SGHRS and CDR2 is YFSETQ. V lost 4 bases, J lost 0 bases, and 11 bases lay in between. The CDR3 loop is CASSPTLNSYNEQFF. The CDR3 coding sequence is TGCGCCAGCAGCCCGACCCTGAACTCCTACAATGAGCAGTTCTTC. Looking up the rest from reference TRBV5-1 and TRBJ2-1 gives the full variable domain: KAGVTQTPRYLIKTRGQQVTLSCSPISGHRSVSWYQQTPGQGLQFLFEYFSETQRNKGNFPGRFSGRQFSNSRSEMNVSTLELGDSALYLCASSPTLNSYNEQFFGPGTRLTVL.

This clone was seen once. The V call is TRBV10-1, the J call TRBJ2-1; D gene unclear. Trimming took 4 bases from V and 2 from J, leaving 9 bases between them. This CDR3 region has 14 residues. Germline V gives CDR1 WNHNN, CDR2 SYGVQD (reference sequence). The chain's CDR3 is CASSGPGPYNEQFF. For the CDR3, the DNA is TGCGCCAGCAGTGGACCGGGCCCCTACAATGAGCAGTTCTTC.

The chain recombines TRBV5-1 with TRBJ2-5; perhaps TRBD1 as D (6 bases). Germline loops: CDR1 SGHRS, CDR2 YFSETQ. The CDR3 extends over 14 amino acids. Trimming shortened V by 0 bases and J by 7 bases, and 13 bases separated the two germline ends. CDR3 nucleotides: TGCGCCAGCAGCTTGGAACCAGGGGTAGGGACCCAGTACTTC. Amino acid sequence: CASSLEPGVGTQYF.

The CDR3 region is CASRPTGRSYEQYF. For the CDR3, the DNA is TGTGCCAGCCGGCCGACCGGGCGCTCCTACGAGCAGTACTTC. The chain combines TRBV18 with TRBJ2-7; no clear D. CDR1 and CDR2 (germline): KGHSH, LQKENI. The ends were cut back, 8 bases at V and 0 bases at J, with 14 bases in the middle. The CDR3 has 14 amino acids.

The chain couples TRBV5-1 to TRBJ2-2; maybe TRBD1 (6 bases). Germline assignment: CDR1 SGHRS and CDR2 YFSETQ. The CDR3 is 15 residues long. V was pared by 4 bases and J by 6 bases, with 16 bases between. In nucleotides, the CDR3 is TGCGCCAGCAGCCCTTATCTAACAGGGTCCGGGGAGCTGTTTTTT. The encoded protein is CASSPYLTGSGELFF.

The chain carries TRBV5-1 and TRBJ2-1; TRBD1 matches at 7 bases. Trimming cost V 4 bases and J 6 bases; bases outside gene matches: 7. This CDR3 spans 14 amino acids. Germline V gives CDR1 SGHRS, CDR2 YFSETQ. The CDR3, as DNA: TGCGCCAGCAGCACAGGACAGGTGGCCAATGAGCAGTTCTTC. Translated, it gives CASSTGQVANEQFF.

This clone was recorded once. The chain employs TRBV7-3 and TRBJ2-2; 12 nucleotides agree with TRBD2. Germline V gives CDR1 SGHTA, CDR2 FQGTGA. The ends lost 6 bases at V and 3 bases at J; junction bases unmatched: 5. This CDR3 region has 16 residues. The CDR3 DNA sequence: TGTGCCAGCAGGGAGACTAGCGGGAGTTACACCGGGGAGCTGTTTTTT. It codes for CASRETSGSYTGELFF.

This clone was seen only once. V usage is TRBV27 and J usage is TRBJ2-3; 10 nucleotides match TRBD2. CDR1 and CDR2 from the germline V gene are MNHEY and SMNVEV (reference sequence). The trim removed 7 bases at V and 3 bases at J, leaving 4 bases unmatched. CDR3 length: 14 amino acids. CDR3 in amino acids: CASTKAGGTDTQYF. In DNA form, the CDR3 reads TGTGCCAGCACAAAAGCGGGAGGGACAGATACGCAGTATTTT.

The chain combines TRBV15 with TRBJ2-1; 14 bases line up with TRBD2. After removal of 5 bases from V and 7 bases from J, the junction contained 10 bases not matched to a gene. CDR1 and CDR2 from the germline V gene are LNHNV and YYDKDF (reference sequence). CDR3 length: 17 amino acids. Here the CDR3 DNA reads TGTGCCACCAGCGGGGCTGCCGGGACTAGCGGGAGTAATGAGCAGTTCTTC. Translating it yields CATSGAAGTSGSNEQFF.

The chain employs TRBV14 and TRBJ1-5; TRBD1 agrees at 8 bases. The CDR3 spans 14 residues. Trimming cost V 5 bases and J 2 bases; bases outside gene matches: 2. Germline assignment: CDR1 SGHDN and CDR2 FVKESK. CDR3 amino acids: CASSATGGNQPQHF. The CDR3 coding sequence is TGTGCCAGCAGCGCGACAGGGGGCAATCAGCCCCAGCATTTT.